This entry describes one T cell receptor beta chain. The antigen is unknown. Each subset's genomic DNA was shared equally among a number of immunoSEQ plates. Libraries were prepared by immunoSEQ multiplex PCR; TCRdb keeps only in-frame clonotypes and omits some of them. The sample includes about 2.4 million clones, approximately 93% of them seen just once. The germline CDR1 and CDR2 sequences are SNHLY and FYNNEI. The germline V and J ends were trimmed by 3 bases and 1 base, with 10 bases remaining between them. The CDR3 runs 14 residues. This sample is drawn from a study of shared clonotypes between healthy human individuals. General observations from the study: Relative to their counterparts shared across all four donors, non-shared clonotypes exhibited diminished generation probabilities.

V gene TRBV2 combines with J gene TRBJ2-7; D perhaps matches TRBD1 (5 bases). Sequenced: naive CD4+ T cells from PBMCs. Noted subset: CD45RA+ positively selected. This receptor was taken from a man aged 18 to 35 in good health. Some clones in this sample may be carry-over from other donors' samples. The CDR3 is CASSEETASYEQYF. The DNA of the CDR3 is TGTGCCAGCAGTGAGGAGACAGCTTCCTACGAGCAGTACTTC.